Below, one T cell receptor beta chain is given with its context. In this sample, this clone turned up a few times. Its antigen remains undetermined. No base qualities exist here, and no much larger clone lies one base off it. The time point label of this sample denotes: blood from clinic visit 5 months post-surgery; TSC patient then seizure free. The surgery cases with the highest brain T cell transcript signatures were chosen for TCR beta chain sequencing of brain tissue, and also of blood when blood was available. Before surgery, the patients had been given at least one anti-epileptic drug. The TCR-sequenced patients were children whose drug-resistant epilepsy was caused by tuberous sclerosis complex, focal cortical dysplasia, Rasmussen encephalitis or hemimegalencephaly. Bulk genomic DNA was isolated from unsorted brain tissue and whole blood using the Monarch genomic DNA purification kit. The CDR3 has 12 amino acids, counting the end cysteine and phenylalanine. Only the CDR3 portion is preserved as DNA: 36 bases, with reading frame beginning at the first base. Sequences SGHNT (CDR1) and YYREEE (CDR2) are obtained from the germline V gene (reference sequence). V lost 0 bases and J lost 4 bases; the stretch between them is 2 bases long.

This sample was included in a study of brain T cells in children with intractable seizures (dated by TCRdb to the early 2020s). For the wider study: Resected brain tissue from 53 pediatric epilepsy surgery cases was initially screened for immune gene transcripts with a NanoString immunology panel. Among the roughly 12 selected surgery cases, pre-surgery blood was additionally sequenced for eight, leaving four cases with brain tissue only.

Results the study describes overall, beyond this receptor: The patients' HCMV serostatus was not known, and viral specificity was inferred solely from CDR3 sequence similarity. Because pre- and post-surgery blood were sequenced to different depths, clones absent from the pre-surgery sample may reflect undersampling.

The immunoSEQ assay was used to generate TCR beta chain sequences from genomic DNA. The paper's data handling went like this. CDR3 sequences that did not begin with the conserved framework cysteine at position 104 were removed manually. To get clonality, the normalized Shannon's Diversity Index was subtracted from one, giving values from 0 (maximal diversity) to 1 (oligoclonal). Chi-squared comparison-of-proportions tests assessed whether the same CDR3 differed in frequency between samples, such as brain versus blood. Public clonotypes were identified by searching immuneACCESS, and similarity to known antiviral clonotypes was assessed with the VDJdb browser. The table comes from immuneACCESS by way of TCRdb, which keeps in-frame sequences with V and J called. Part of the clones is missing from these tables; in studies checked, under half for an unresolved V gene and the rest for unknown reasons. V, J and clone size are taken as reported in that table, and D and trimming were inferred from the DNA itself. This sample gives about 320,000 clones in total; 93% of them show up just once. The top ten hold 5.5% to 6% of the sample.

The sequence is built from TRBV5-4 and TRBJ1-3, with no confidently assigned D gene. The sample in question was peripheral blood, obtained about 5 months after surgery. The source of this sequence is a boy younger than two with tuberous sclerosis and intractable seizures. In nucleotide form, the sequence is TGTGCCAGCAGCTTGGACGGAAACACCATATATTTT. It translates to CASSLDGNTIYF.